The clone carrying this T cell receptor beta chain appeared a few times. Its cognate antigen is unknown. There are 14 residues in the CDR3. V lost 2 bases and J 0 bases, leaving 6 bases between the germline ends. CDR1 SGHRS and CDR2 YFSETQ come from the germline V gene. This specimen belongs to a study of T cell responses to AZD1222 COVID-19 vaccine. Study-wide findings and caveats: CD4 TCRs covered the whole spike, strongest at regions 160-218 and 743-854. Just a handful of people given AZD1222 tested seropositive at baseline. Females made up more of the donors, who were largely white British, and clonal diversity may have come out too low. The study reported that nearly half of spike-specific TCRs target unmutated variant regions.

TCRdb's table, derived via immunoSEQ multiplex PCR, lists solely in-frame clones and lacks some. The sample carries 95,000 to 150,000 clones, about 88% recorded once. The origin of this receptor is an adult who received the AZD1222 COVID-19 vaccine. The specimen was peripheral blood, collected 28 days after the second AZD1222 dose. The chain has TRBV5-1 and TRBJ1-3; D not certain. The CDR3: CASSLGLSGNTIYF. The CDR3, as DNA: TGCGCCAGCAGCTTAGGCCTCTCTGGAAACACCATATATTTT.